This T cell receptor (beta chain) was obtained from a study of cytomegalovirus exposure and HLA in healthy donors. J lost 1 base, V lost 3 bases, and 6 bases had no gene match. The germline V gene has CDR1 SGHRS and CDR2 YFSETQ. CDR3 length equals 15 residues. A multiplex PCR was run with 60 Vbeta primers and 13 Jbeta primers. TCRdb's copy holds only in-frame clones and misses some; the assay was immunoSEQ multiplex PCR. The sample contains roughly 140,000 clones, 80% of which appear only once. The chain uses TRBV5-1 and TRBJ2-5; 7 bases are shared with TRBD1. The source of this sequence is a male donor in good health and CMV-seronegative. The sequenced sample consisted of PBMCs. The DNA for the CDR3 is TGCGCCAGCAGCTCTCAAAGGACAGGCCAAGAGACCCAGTACTTC. It is translated as CASSSQRTGQETQYF.